The rows below give T cell receptor beta chains drawn from one sample of a study of CD8+ T cells in alopecia areata. Assay: immunoSEQ multiplex PCR; the TCRdb copy retains only in-frame clones and omits some. Here the sample spans roughly 150,000 clones, 45% to 60% being singletons. This specimen was CD8+ T cells sorted from blood, taken at week 4, from a patient treated with tofacitinib. The receptors here all came from a human donor with alopecia areata. Both conserved end residues are part of each CDR3. A D gene is named only where the DNA matches it firmly. Size is stated for part of the rows, as once, few or many counts, or as a class when the clone is expanded.

D | J | size | V | DNA | CDR3
NA | TRBJ2-7 | NA | TRBV4-1 | TGCGCCAGCAGCCAGGAGGGGGTTTGGGACGAGCAGTACTTC | CASSQEGVWDEQYF
NA | TRBJ2-2 | few | TRBV10-3 | TGTGCCATCGGGTCGGACACCGGGGAGCTGTTTTTT | CAIGSDTGELFF
NA | TRBJ1-1 | NA | TRBV19 | TGTGCCAGTTCACAGGGAGGGAGCACTGAAGCTTTCTTT | CASSQGGSTEAFF
NA | TRBJ1-2 | NA | TRBV27 | TGTGCCAGCAGTTCGGTTTATTCCGTCTATGGCTACACCTTC | CASSSVYSVYGYTF
NA | TRBJ1-1 | NA | TRBV13 | TGTGCCAGCAGCGAACTTGGGACTGAAGCTTTCTTT | CASSELGTEAFF
TRBD2 | TRBJ2-2 | NA | TRBV4-1 | TGCGCCAGCAGCCTTCTAGCGGGGAACACCGGGGAGCTGTTTTTT | CASSLLAGNTGELFF
NA | TRBJ2-7 | NA | TRBV4-1 | TGCGCCAGCAGCCAAGGGGGGGCGGACTACGAGCAGTACTTC | CASSQGGADYEQYF
NA | TRBJ1-5 | NA | TRBV13 | TGTGCCAGCAGCGCCCGACAGTCCAATCAGCCCCAGCATTTT | CASSARQSNQPQHF
NA | TRBJ1-1 | NA | TRBV2 | TGTGCCAGCAGGCCCCCCATGAACACTGAAGCTTTCTTT | CASRPPMNTEAFF
NA | TRBJ2-1 | once | TRBV5-1 | TGCGCCAGCAGCTCAGGGGTCAATGAGCAGTTCTTC | CASSSGVNEQFF
NA | TRBJ2-7 | NA | TRBV13 | TGTGCCAGCAGCTTAGGGATAAGCGAGCAGTACTTC | CASSLGISEQYF
NA | TRBJ2-7 | NA | TRBV30 | TGTGCCTGGACCGACAGCTACGAGCAGTACTTC | CAWTDSYEQYF
NA | TRBJ1-5 | NA | TRBV27 | TGTGCCAGCGGGGGCTATAGCAATCAGCCCCAGCATTTT | CASGGYSNQPQHF
TRBD2 | TRBJ2-3 | NA | TRBV6-5 | TGTGCCAGCCAACTAGCGGGGGAAGATACGCAGTATTTT | CASQLAGEDTQYF
NA | TRBJ1-2 | NA | TRBV25-1 | TGTGCCAGCAGTGAAAAAGTACAGGGACCATATGGCTACACCTTC | CASSEKVQGPYGYTF
NA | TRBJ2-1 | NA | TRBV6-5 | TGTGCCAGCACCTCCCCGCGTGTGTTGAATGAGCAGTTCTTC | CASTSPRVLNEQFF
TRBD2 | TRBJ2-5 | NA | TRBV10-3 | TGTGCCATCAGTGAGTCAGCGGGGGCGATGGGAGAGACCCAGTACTTC | CAISESAGAMGETQYF
TRBD2 | TRBJ2-7 | NA | TRBV6-5 | TGTGCCAGCAGGGGGACTAGCGGCTACGAGCAGTACTTC | CASRGTSGYEQYF
NA | TRBJ2-1 | NA | TRBV27 | TGTGCCAGCAGTTTAGAGTATGGTGAGCAGTTCTTC | CASSLEYGEQFF
NA | TRBJ1-1 | few | TRBV27 | TGTGCCAGCAGTCCCCAAGATCCGAACACTGAAGCTTTCTTT | CASSPQDPNTEAFF
NA | TRBJ1-5 | few | TRBV20-1 | TGCAGTGTTGGTCAAGGGCAGCCCCAGCATTTT | CSVGQGQPQHF
NA | TRBJ2-3 | NA | TRBV6-5 | TGTGCCAGCAGCCCGCTCGGCAGCGATACGCAGTATTTT | CASSPLGSDTQYF
TRBD2 | TRBJ2-7 | NA | TRBV5-6 | TGTGCCAGCAGCCTTACTAGCGGGGGGCTCTCCTACGAGCAGTACTTC | CASSLTSGGLSYEQYF
NA | TRBJ2-7 | NA | TRBV5-6 | TGTGCCAGCAGCTTGGTCTCTGACGGGGAGCAGTACTTC | CASSLVSDGEQYF
NA | TRBJ1-1 | NA | TRBV29-1 | TGCAGCGTGGCGAGGGGCACTGAAGCTTTCTTT | CSVARGTEAFF
TRBD1 | TRBJ1-5 | NA | TRBV12-5 | TGTGCTAGTGGTGACAGGGACAATCAGCCCCAGCATTTT | CASGDRDNQPQHF
NA | TRBJ1-2 | once | TRBV9 | TGTGCCAGCAGCTCAGCGGAGGGGACCTATGGCTACACCTTC | CASSSAEGTYGYTF
NA | TRBJ2-7 | NA | TRBV7-8 | TGTGCCAGCAGCCAGATGAGAGAAACCTACGAGCAGTACTTC | CASSQMRETYEQYF
NA | TRBJ1-2 | NA | TRBV2 | TGTGCCAGCAGAGAAGAGGCGGGTACTAACTATGGCTACACCTTC | CASREEAGTNYGYTF
NA | TRBJ1-1 | NA | TRBV4-1 | TGCGCCAGCAGCCAACAGAGGACTGAAGCTTTCTTT | CASSQQRTEAFF
NA | TRBJ2-7 | few | TRBV5-1 | TGCGCCAGCAGCTTGTTCGAGGGGCATAACGCCTACGAGCAGTACTTC | CASSLFEGHNAYEQYF
NA | TRBJ1-2 | few | TRBV19 | TGTGCCAGTAGTATAGTGGCAGGGCGGGAGTATGGCTACACCTTC | CASSIVAGREYGYTF
NA | TRBJ2-1 | NA | TRBV6-5 | TGTGCCAGCAGTTACGGTCCGAATGAGCAGTTCTTC | CASSYGPNEQFF
NA | TRBJ2-5 | NA | TRBV7-9 | TGTGCCAGCAGCTTATTACAAGGACAAGAGACCCAGTACTTC | CASSLLQGQETQYF
NA | TRBJ2-7 | NA | TRBV10-3 | TGTGCCATCAGTGAGGGTATTACCTACGAGCAGTACTTC | CAISEGITYEQYF
NA | TRBJ1-1 | NA | TRBV6-5 | TGTGCCAGCAGTTCGGTGATTGGGGGGCGCGACACTGAAGCTTTCTTT | CASSSVIGGRDTEAFF
NA | TRBJ2-3 | NA | TRBV11-2 | TGTGCCAGCAGCTTCGGGGGAGATACGCAGTATTTT | CASSFGGDTQYF
NA | TRBJ2-5 | NA | TRBV7-7 | TGTGCTAGCAGCTTAGAGGGTCCAGGCGACCAGTACTTC | CASSLEGPGDQYF
NA | TRBJ2-7 | NA | TRBV27 | TGTGCCAGCAGTTTAGGCCGAGAAACCTACGAGCAGTACTTC | CASSLGRETYEQYF
TRBD1 | TRBJ2-7 | NA | TRBV30 | TGTGCCTGGACAGGGGACAGGGGGCAGTACTTC | CAWTGDRGQYF